One TCR beta chain is described in this entry. Its target is not known. With a much larger clone just one base away, this may be a read error. The CDR3 totals 15 residues. Germline V gene sequence: CDR1 SGHTA, CDR2 FQGNSA. Between the trimmed V and J ends, which lost 5 bases and 0 bases, there was a span of 14 bases. The record originates from a study of neurological immune-mediated disorders. Overall study findings and caveats: Because no CDR3 amino acid sequences were shared across subjects by expanded clones, private repertoires were suggested in all groups.

A 10-nucleotide random UMI tagged transcripts in template-switch 5'RACE cDNA synthesis. One entry per CDR3 protein results from TCRdb running MiXCR on the 5' RACE reads. The sample lists roughly 70,000 distinct CDR3 sequences; roughly 3.9% were seen once. The chain joins TRBV7-2 to TRBJ2-7, with D perhaps matching TRBD1 (6 bases). Sequencing was performed on PBMCs. This clonotype was sampled from a man younger than 45 with multiple sclerosis. Written as DNA, the CDR3 is TGTGCCAGCAGCATTCGACAGGTGAACTCCTACGAGCAGTACTTC. It is translated as CASSIRQVNSYEQYF.